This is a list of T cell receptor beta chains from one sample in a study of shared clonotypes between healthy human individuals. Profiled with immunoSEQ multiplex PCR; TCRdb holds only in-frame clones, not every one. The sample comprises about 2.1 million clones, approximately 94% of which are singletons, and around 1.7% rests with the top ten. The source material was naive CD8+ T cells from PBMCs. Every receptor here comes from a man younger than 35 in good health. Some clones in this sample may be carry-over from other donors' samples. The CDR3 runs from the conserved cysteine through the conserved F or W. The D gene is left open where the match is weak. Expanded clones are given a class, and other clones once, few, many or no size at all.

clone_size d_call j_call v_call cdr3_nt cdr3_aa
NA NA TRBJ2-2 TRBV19 TGTGCCAGCTGTAGAAACACCGGGGAGCTGTTTTTT CASCRNTGELFF
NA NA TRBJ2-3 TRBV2 TGTGCCAGCAGTGGGTTCGCTCCCTTCAGGGATACGCAGTATTTT CASSGFAPFRDTQYF
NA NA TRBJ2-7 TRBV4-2 TGTGCCAGCAGCCAGGGGCCGCCCTACGAGCAGTACTTC CASSQGPPYEQYF
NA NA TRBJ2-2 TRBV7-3 TGTGCCAGCAGCCCCCCCTTTGAGATTTTAGACACCGGGGAGCTGTTTTTT CASSPPFEILDTGELFF
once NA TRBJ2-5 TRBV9 TGTGCCAGCAGCGCCCAGGGGGGTCGGAACCAAGAGACCCAGTACTTC CASSAQGGRNQETQYF
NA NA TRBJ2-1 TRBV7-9 TGTGCCAGCAGCTTAACCAGCTCTAGAGGGGGGCGCAATGAGCAGTTCTTC CASSLTSSRGGRNEQFF
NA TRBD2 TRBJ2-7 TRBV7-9 TGTGCCAGCAGCTTAGAGGCTAGCGGCTCCTACGAGCAGTACTTC CASSLEASGSYEQYF
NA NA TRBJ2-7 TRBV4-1 TGCGCCAGCAGCCAAGATCGGGGGATCTCCTACGAGCAGTACTTC CASSQDRGISYEQYF
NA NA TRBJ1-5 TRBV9 TGTGCCAGCAGCGTAGCGGGCAGTCTCAATCAGCCCCAGCATTTT CASSVAGSLNQPQHF
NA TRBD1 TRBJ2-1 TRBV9 TGTGCCAGCAGCGATACAGGGGGGTCTTTTAATGAGCAGTTCTTC CASSDTGGSFNEQFF
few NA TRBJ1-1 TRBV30 TGTGCCTGGAAAAGTTTGGGTGGGAATTGGTACACTGAAGCTTTCTTT CAWKSLGGNWYTEAFF
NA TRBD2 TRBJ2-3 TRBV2 TGTGCCAGCAGTCTTAGCGGGAGGGCCGACGTTTGGACAGATACGCAGTATTTT CASSLSGRADVWTDTQYF
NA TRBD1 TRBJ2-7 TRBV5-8 TGTGCCAGCAGCACGACAGGGGGTTGGGACGAGCAGTACTTC CASSTTGGWDEQYF
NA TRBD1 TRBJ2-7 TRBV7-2 TGTGCCAGCAGTCGGCCGGGACAGGGTTACGAGCAGTACTTC CASSRPGQGYEQYF
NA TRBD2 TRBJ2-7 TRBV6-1 TGTGCCAGCAGCGCCGCTAGCGGAGACTCCTACGAGCAGTACTTC CASSAASGDSYEQYF
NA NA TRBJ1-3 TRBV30 TGTGCCTGGAGTGTACTAACAAACACCATATATTTT CAWSVLTNTIYF
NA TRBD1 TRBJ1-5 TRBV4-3 TGCGCCAGCAGCCAAGATGCAGGGGGTCAGCCCCAGCATTTT CASSQDAGGQPQHF
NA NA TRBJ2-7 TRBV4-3 TGCGCCAGCAGCCAGGGTCCAGGGCCGCTAACCTACGAGCAGTACTTC CASSQGPGPLTYEQYF
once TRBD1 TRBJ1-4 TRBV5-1 TGCGCCAGCAGCGCCCGACAGGGAGGCATAGGTGAAAAACTGTTTTTT CASSARQGGIGEKLFF
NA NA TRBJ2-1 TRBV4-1 TGCGCCAGCAGCCAAGACAGGCCTCGCTCCTACAATGAGCAGTTCTTC CASSQDRPRSYNEQFF
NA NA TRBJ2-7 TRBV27 TGTGCCAGCAGTTTAAGGGGAATCCCTTACGAGCAGTACTTC CASSLRGIPYEQYF
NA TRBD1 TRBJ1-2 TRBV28 TGTGCCAGCAGTCCGGGACAGCCCTACACCTTC CASSPGQPYTF
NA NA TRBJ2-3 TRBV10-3 TGTGCCATCAGTGAGTCGTTGGGAGTTTTCGATACGCAGTATTTT CAISESLGVFDTQYF
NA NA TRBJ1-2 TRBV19 TGTGCCAGTACGGACTTCTACTATGGCTACACCTTC CASTDFYYGYTF
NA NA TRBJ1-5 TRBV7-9 TGTGCCAGCAGCTCCGGGGGGGACGGGGGCTGGCGGCCCCAGCATTTT CASSSGGDGGWRPQHF
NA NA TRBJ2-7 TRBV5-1 TGCGCCAGCAGCTACAGTGTAGGAACCACCCAAAGCGAGCAGTACTTC CASSYSVGTTQSEQYF
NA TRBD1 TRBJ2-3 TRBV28 TGTGCCAGCAGTTTAATCTATACTTCCCCCTACAGGGGGCCTAGCACAGATACGCAGTATTTT CASSLIYTSPYRGPSTDTQYF
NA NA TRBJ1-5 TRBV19 TGTGCCAGTAGTATAGCCTCGGGGCCGTGGCATTTT CASSIASGPWHF
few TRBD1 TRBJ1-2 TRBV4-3 TGCGCCAGCAGCGGGACAGGGCGGGGTGGCTACACCTTC CASSGTGRGGYTF
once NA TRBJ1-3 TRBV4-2 TGTGCCAGCAGCTCCCGGCAGGGAGGAGACACCATATATTTT CASSSRQGGDTIYF
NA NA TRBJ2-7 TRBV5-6 TGTGCCAGCTCTGGGGGCTCGGTGGGGCAGTACTTC CASSGGSVGQYF
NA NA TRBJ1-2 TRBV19 TGTGCCAGTATTGGGACGCCTAACTATGGCTACACCTTC CASIGTPNYGYTF
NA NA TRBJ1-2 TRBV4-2 TGTGCCAGCAGCCAAGACCCGCTAACAAACTATGGCTACACCTTC CASSQDPLTNYGYTF
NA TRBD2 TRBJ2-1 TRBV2 TGTGCCAGCAGCCTTGGGAGGGAGGGGCCAAATGAGCAGTTCTTC CASSLGREGPNEQFF
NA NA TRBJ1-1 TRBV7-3 TGTGCCAGCAGCTTGGCGTTGAACACTGAAGCTTTCTTT CASSLALNTEAFF
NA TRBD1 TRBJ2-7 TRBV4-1 TGCGCCAGCAGCCAATCGGCCGGGACAGGGACCTACGAGCAGTACTTC CASSQSAGTGTYEQYF
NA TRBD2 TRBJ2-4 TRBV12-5 TGTGCTAGGGCCCTGGCGGGAGTAGTTGGCAAAAACATTCAGTACTTC CARALAGVVGKNIQYF